A single sample gave rise to the 29 T cell receptor beta chains below, sequenced in a study of CD8+ T cells in alopecia areata. The treatment was: oral pan-JAK inhibitor, 5-10 mg twice daily. Extraction and reverse transcription of RNA yielded cDNA as the sequencing template. Sequencing used immunoSEQ multiplex PCR; TCRdb keeps in-frame clones, though not all of them. The data show 200,000 to 250,000 clones, under 75% seen once. The sample in question was CD4+ T cells sorted from blood, obtained at week 4, from a patient treated with tofacitinib. The receptors were sampled from a human donor with alopecia areata.

The chain employs TRBV5-1 and TRBJ2-7, with 12 nucleotides matching TRBD2. This CDR3 comprises 13 residues. Germline V gene sequence: CDR1 SGHRS, CDR2 YFSETQ. Trimming removed 7 bases from V and 5 bases from J; junction bases left unmatched: 4. CDR3 nucleotide sequence: TGCGCCAGCTCCGGACTAGCGGGGAACGAGCAGTACTTC. Amino acids: CASSGLAGNEQYF.

The sample holds a few counts of this clone. The chain carries TRBV28 and TRBJ2-4; D unclear. V was shortened by 4 bases and J by 1 base, with 11 bases between the two germline ends. The germline CDR1 and CDR2 sequences are MDHEN and SYDVKM. The CDR3 runs 15 residues. The CDR3 protein is CASSSLFGAKNIQYF. CDR3 nucleotide sequence: TGTGCCAGCAGTTCCCTATTCGGCGCCAAAAACATTCAGTACTTC.

CDR3 bases: TGCAGTGCTAGATTAGGGCTTCGACAGTTCTTC. Its translation is CSARLGLRQFF. J is TRBJ2-1 and V is TRBV20-1; D is unresolved. Trimming removed 2 bases from V and 13 bases from J, with 12 bases in between. CDR3 length equals 11 residues. Germline CDR1 is DFQATT and CDR2 is SNEGSKA (reference sequence).

The gene calls are TRBV7-7 and TRBJ2-5; 8 bases fit TRBD1. In germline, CDR1 is SSHAT, CDR2 FNYEAQ (reference sequence). Trimming at V came to 3 bases and at J to 3 bases, leaving 0 bases not matched to a gene. This CDR3 comprises 13 residues. The CDR3 nucleotides read TGTGCCAGCAGCTTGGACAGGGAAGAGACCCAGTACTTC. Amino acid sequence: CASSLDREETQYF.

V gene TRBV5-4 combines with J gene TRBJ1-2; TRBD1 aligns across 11 bases. Germline CDR1 and CDR2: SGHNT and YYREEE (reference sequence). Losses at the gene ends were 4 bases for V and 4 bases for J; bases not matched to a gene: 6. The CDR3 is made up of 15 amino acids. CDR3 nucleotide sequence: TGTGCCAGCAGCCTTAGCGGGACAGGGGGCTATGGCTACACCTTC. As protein: CASSLSGTGGYGYTF.

The gene calls are TRBV6-6 and TRBJ2-7; D gene ambiguous. V was cut by 0 bases and J by 4 bases, with 10 bases left in between. Germline CDR1 MNHNY, CDR2 SVGAGI (reference sequence). The CDR3 extends over 14 amino acids. In nucleotides, the CDR3 is TGTGCCAGCAGTTACTCGAGTGGGGAATACGAGCAGTACTTC. Translated: CASSYSSGEYEQYF.

This clone was counted between two and nine times. The gene calls are TRBV29-1 and TRBJ1-1; 7 bases line up with TRBD1. Germline V gene sequence: CDR1 SQVTM, CDR2 ANQGSEA. The CDR3 extends over 13 amino acids. V lost 6 bases to trimming and J lost 4 bases; unmatched junction nucleotides: 8. CDR3 sequence: CSVNRGGGTEAFF. CDR3 sequence (DNA): TGCAGCGTCAACAGGGGTGGGGGCACTGAAGCTTTCTTT.

The genes are TRBV5-1 and TRBJ2-5; 7 bases fit TRBD2. The CDR3 is 17 amino acids. The germline V gene encodes CDR1 SGHRS and CDR2 YFSETQ. With V trimmed by 4 bases and J by 2 bases, 14 bases remained unmatched. CDR3 in amino acids: CASSPNLRSGVQETQYF. The CDR3 DNA follows: TGCGCCAGCAGCCCTAATCTGAGAAGCGGGGTGCAAGAGACCCAGTACTTC.

This clone was detected only once. The chain has TRBV5-6 and TRBJ1-2; a possible D gene is TRBD1 (5 bases). The V gene's germline CDR1 is SGHDT and CDR2 YYEEEE. Deletions cut 6 bases from V and 8 bases from J, with 14 bases between. CDR3 length: 12 amino acids. The CDR3 loop is CASTLRGDGYTF. In DNA, the CDR3 is TGTGCCAGCACTCTAAGAGGGGACGGCTACACCTTC.

The chain employs TRBV2 and TRBJ1-2, with D unresolved. V lost 3 bases to trimming and J lost 6 bases, with 2 bases between them. Germline V lookup: CDR1 SNHLY, CDR2 FYNNEI. CDR3 length equals 10 residues. CDR3 in amino acids: CASSDDGYTF. The CDR3 DNA follows: TGTGCCAGCAGTGATGATGGCTACACCTTC.

The gene calls are TRBV5-1 and TRBJ2-3; either TRBD1 or TRBD2 may fit D (5 bases each). CDR3 length: 16 amino acids. The V gene lost 4 bases and the J gene lost 6 bases, with 21 bases spanning the gap. The germline V gene encodes CDR1 SGHRS and CDR2 YFSETQ. The CDR3 is CASSPSGTAAFDTQYF. The DNA of the CDR3 is TGCGCCAGCAGCCCCTCCGGGACCGCCGCTTTTGATACGCAGTATTTT.

V usage is TRBV11-2 and J usage is TRBJ1-2; 9 bases align to TRBD1. Germline V CDR1 and CDR2: SGHAT, FQNNGV. Trimming took 0 bases from V and 4 from J; bases not matched to a gene: 6. The CDR3 sequence is 16 residues long. DNA for the CDR3: TGTGCCAGCAGCTTAGAAGTGTCGGGACAGGGCTATGGCTACACCTTC. Its translation is CASSLEVSGQGYGYTF.

This rearrangement joins TRBV7-9 to TRBJ2-2, with 9 bases lining up with TRBD2. The junction had 7 bases not matched to a gene; V was cut back by 4 bases and J by 1 base. CDR3 size: 17 residues. Germline V CDR1 and CDR2: SEHNR, FQNEAQ (reference sequence). The DNA of the CDR3 is TGTGCCAGCAGCTCGGGACTAGCTGCCCTGAACACCGGGGAGCTGTTTTTT. Translated: CASSSGLAALNTGELFF.

The rearrangement joins TRBV7-2 to TRBJ2-3, with unresolved D. The CDR3 runs 13 residues. V dropped 1 base and J dropped 2 bases, with 4 bases sitting between them. Per germline, CDR1 SGHTA and CDR2 FQGNSA. This CDR3 is CASSLDYTDTQYF. The CDR3 coding sequence is TGTGCCAGCAGCTTAGACTACACAGATACGCAGTATTTT.

The chain has TRBV2 and TRBJ1-1; perhaps TRBD1 as D (5 bases). The ends were cut back, 6 bases at V and 3 bases at J, with 11 bases in the middle. The CDR3 is 13 residues long. From germline, CDR1 is SNHLY and CDR2 FYNNEI. The CDR3 DNA is TGTGCCAGCAGCCAAGACAGATACACTGAAGCTTTCTTT. This codes for CASSQDRYTEAFF.

The chain links TRBV29-1 to TRBJ2-7; TRBD1 is a possible D gene (6 bases). Trimming took off 4 bases at V and 4 bases at J, with 17 bases between the two ends. The germline gives CDR1 SQVTM, CDR2 ANQGSEA. The CDR3 is 14 amino acids. The CDR3: CSVGTGTYGYEQYF. CDR3 nucleotide sequence: TGCAGCGTTGGGACCGGGACATACGGTTACGAGCAGTACTTC.

The chain recombines TRBV2 with TRBJ1-1, with D maybe TRBD1 (6 bases). CDR3 size: 14 residues. The V gene's germline CDR1 is SNHLY and CDR2 FYNNEI. Trimming cost V 3 bases and J 1 base, with 9 bases left between them. Written as DNA, the CDR3 is TGTGCCAGCAGTGACCAGGGGCGGAACACTGAAGCTTTCTTT. Translation gives CASSDQGRNTEAFF.

The V and J genes are TRBV7-8 and TRBJ2-3; D gene uncertain. The germline V and J ends were trimmed by 6 bases and 4 bases, with 17 bases remaining between them. The CDR3 has 15 residues. Looked up from germline, CDR1 is SGHVS and CDR2 is FQNEAQ. DNA for the CDR3: TGTGCCAGCAGTTCAGACATTTTTCGCCCAGATACGCAGTATTTT. This codes for CASSSDIFRPDTQYF.

The chain's CDR3 is CAWSKSGGEGTEAFF. The CDR3 nucleotides are TGTGCCTGGAGTAAATCAGGGGGAGAAGGCACTGAAGCTTTCTTT. The V call is TRBV30, the J call TRBJ1-1; 7 positions match TRBD1. The CDR3 spans 15 residues. In germline, CDR1 is GTSNPN, CDR2 SVGIG (reference sequence). V lost 2 bases, J lost 4 bases, and 10 bases stayed unmatched.

The chain carries TRBV2 and TRBJ1-6; D unresolved. V was clipped by 8 bases and J by 0 bases, with 17 bases between them. Per germline, CDR1 SNHLY and CDR2 FYNNEI. This CDR3 is built from 17 residues. The CDR3: CASRLDQASSYNSPLHF. In DNA, the CDR3 is TGTGCCAGCCGATTAGACCAGGCAAGCTCCTATAATTCACCCCTCCACTTT.

V is TRBV9 and J is TRBJ1-1; D is unclear. Trimming stripped 0 bases from V and 0 bases from J, with 9 bases between. The CDR3 has 15 residues. CDR1 and CDR2 from the germline V gene are SGDLS and YYNGEE. Written as DNA, the CDR3 is TGTGCCAGCAGCGTAGCTCCCCAAATGAACACTGAAGCTTTCTTT. Its protein is CASSVAPQMNTEAFF.

This chain joins TRBV29-1 and TRBJ1-5; the D gene is possibly TRBD1 (6 bases). This CDR3 has 14 residues. V was shortened by 5 bases and J by 2 bases, with 13 bases between the two germline ends. Germline values: CDR1 SQVTM, CDR2 ANQGSEA. CDR3 DNA sequence: TGCAGCGTTAAACAGGGTGAGGGCAATCAGCCCCAGCATTTT. This codes for CSVKQGEGNQPQHF.

This clone was observed a handful of times. The rearrangement links TRBV10-3 to TRBJ2-7, with D perhaps matching TRBD1 (7 bases). The CDR3 spans 14 residues. V was cut by 2 bases and J by 2 bases, with 10 bases left in between. Germline CDR1 reads ENHRY; CDR2 reads SYGVKD. The CDR3 DNA follows: TGTGCCATCAGTGAGGCAGGGGGGACCTACGAGCAGTACTTC. Its protein product is CAISEAGGTYEQYF.

V and J are TRBV27 and TRBJ1-1; D possibly corresponds to TRBD1 (5 bases). The length of the CDR3 is 11 residues. V lost 7 bases and J 7 bases, leaving 10 bases between the germline ends. Germline V gene sequence: CDR1 MNHEY, CDR2 SMNVEV (reference sequence). CDR3 residues: CASMEGFEAFF. The CDR3, as DNA: TGTGCCAGCATGGAGGGGTTTGAAGCTTTCTTT.

This clone was detected a few times. Here the CDR3 DNA reads TGCGCCAGCAGCCAAGAGAGTTCCCGAAACACCGGGGAGCTGTTTTTT. It specifies CASSQESSRNTGELFF. The chain combines TRBV4-3 with TRBJ2-2; D uncertain. Trimming removed 0 bases at V and 2 bases at J, with 10 bases between. Per germline, CDR1 LGHNA and CDR2 YSLEER. The CDR3 is 16 amino acids.

This clone is a singleton in its sample. The rearrangement links TRBV5-1 to TRBJ1-2, with 8 bases lining up with TRBD1. Germline values: CDR1 SGHRS, CDR2 YFSETQ. V trimming: 6 bases; J trimming: 4 bases; junction bases outside the gene matches: 2. The CDR3 contains 12 residues. In DNA, the CDR3 is TGCGCCAGCAAAGGGACAGGCTATGGCTACACCTTC. As protein: CASKGTGYGYTF.

This clone came up a few times. This chain joins TRBV4-3 and TRBJ2-3, with unresolved D. The germline V and J ends were trimmed by 4 bases and 5 bases, with 19 bases remaining between them. Germline assignment: CDR1 LGHNA and CDR2 YSLEER. This CDR3 region has 16 residues. The chain's CDR3 is CASSLRGVLGQDTQYF. The CDR3 bases are TGCGCCAGCAGCCTACGTGGGGTCCTGGGTCAAGATACGCAGTATTTT.

V usage is TRBV10-2 and J usage is TRBJ1-1; D perhaps matches TRBD1 (5 bases). The length of the CDR3 is 14 residues. Germline lookup yields CDR1 WSHSY and CDR2 SAAADI. V was cut by 5 bases and J by 4 bases, with 14 bases left in between. The CDR3 spells CASSPFMGGTEAFF. The CDR3 DNA is TGCGCCAGCAGTCCTTTCATGGGGGGCACTGAAGCTTTCTTT.

The genes are TRBV6-7 and TRBJ2-7; D is ambiguous. TRBV6-7 is an open reading frame whose function is uncertain. The CDR3 is 15 amino acids. Trimming took off 4 bases at V and 1 base at J, with 14 bases between the two ends. The CDR3 nucleotides read TGTGCCAGCAGTTCCACACCCGCGTGGTCCTACGAGCAGTACTTC. It translates to CASSSTPAWSYEQYF.